Included here is one TCR beta chain sequence, with context. Its antigen is unknown. It was by quantitative 5'-RACE with molecular barcodes that TCR beta libraries were made. TCRdb re-analysed the 5' RACE reads in MiXCR, keeping a single row per CDR3 protein. The table has a few hundred thousand distinct CDR3 sequences, around 22% seen once. The data derive from a study of CD8 T cells in ankylosing spondylitis. Findings and limits, study-wide: About eight highly homologous variants made up a TCR beta motif that seemed to typify ankylosing spondylitis blood. Matched ankylosing spondylitis synovial fluid reportedly contained a significantly enriched population of disease-linked clones. In peripheral blood, disease-linked CD8+ clones occurred at relatively low frequencies.

Germline-derived CDR1 and CDR2 are ENHRY and SYGVKD. Trimming shortened V by 4 bases and J by 0 bases, and 13 bases separated the two germline ends. This CDR3 comprises 16 residues. V is TRBV10-3 and J is TRBJ1-3, with no clear D. Material for sequencing was blood, either unsorted or a sorted T cell fraction (not recorded which). The receptor was derived from a male donor with ankylosing spondylitis. Written as DNA, the CDR3 is TGTGCCATCAGTGGGTTGGGCCCCGGCTCTGGAAACACCATATATTTT. Translating gives CAISGLGPGSGNTIYF.